The 24 T cell receptor beta chains presented below share a single source sample, sequenced in a study of T cells in Graves' hyperthyroidism and ophthalmopathy. Template material for amplifying TCR beta CDR3 regions consisted of RNA transcripts. The HTBI primer set drove a first-round RT-PCR of the TCR CDR3. TCRdb fed the multiplex PCR reads into MiXCR, producing one record per CDR3 protein. The data show under 650,000 distinct CDR3 sequences, around 15% seen once. Material: blood. The receptors were sampled from a young woman with Graves' hyperthyroidism.

This clonotype was counted a few times. V usage is TRBV27 and J usage is TRBJ1-1; the D gene is possibly TRBD1 (6 bases). The germline V gene encodes CDR1 MNHEY and CDR2 SMNVEV (reference sequence). Trimming left V 3 bases short and J 5 bases short, with 19 bases between. The CDR3 loop spans 16 amino acids. The CDR3 region has the DNA TGTGCCAGCAGTTTGGGGCCAGGGGCAGGGATAACTGAAGCTTTCTTT. It specifies CASSLGPGAGITEAFF.

This clonotype was found many times. The genes are TRBV2 and TRBJ2-3; 9 nucleotides match TRBD2. Losses at the gene ends were 3 bases for V and 2 bases for J; bases not matched to a gene: 6. CDR3 length: 16 amino acids. Germline V lookup: CDR1 SNHLY, CDR2 FYNNEI. Written as DNA, the CDR3 is TGTGCCAGCAGTGATAGGCTAGCGGGGAACACAGATACGCAGTATTTT. Protein product: CASSDRLAGNTDTQYF.

This clonotype was recorded at least ten times. The chain employs TRBV28 and TRBJ2-3; TRBD1 agrees at 7 bases. The ends lost 8 bases at V and 5 bases at J; junction bases unmatched: 10. The CDR3 length is 14 residues. Germline V gene data show CDR1 as MDHEN and CDR2 as SYDVKM. For the CDR3, the DNA is TGTGCCAGCCGACTTATGACAGGGAGAGATACGCAGTATTTT. Amino acid sequence: CASRLMTGRDTQYF.

This sequence joins TRBV11-2 and TRBJ2-2; tentatively, D is TRBD2 (5 bases). Germline values: CDR1 SGHAT, CDR2 FQNNGV. The CDR3 is 13 residues long. V was clipped by 1 base and J by 6 bases, with 6 bases between them. The CDR3, as DNA: TGTGCCAGCAGCTTAGTGGAGGCCGGGGAGCTGTTTTTT. Its translation is CASSLVEAGELFF.

This chain connects TRBV28 to TRBJ2-1, with TRBD1 matching over 7 bases. The CDR3 length is 16 residues. V dropped 6 bases and J dropped 4; count of bases not matched to a gene: 12. Germline loops: CDR1 MDHEN, CDR2 SYDVKM. The CDR3 region has the DNA TGTGCCAGCAGCTTCATCCGGTTGGGACAGTACAATGAGCAGTTCTTC. Translated, it gives CASSFIRLGQYNEQFF.

CDR3 DNA: TGTGCCAGCAGTTTACGTTCTACAGGGTACAATCAGCCCCAGCATTTT. It translates to CASSLRSTGYNQPQHF. This chain connects TRBV27 to TRBJ1-5; possible D gene TRBD1, 6 bases. CDR1 and CDR2 from the germline V gene are MNHEY and SMNVEV (reference sequence). The CDR3 spans 16 residues. V lost 2 bases, J lost 3 bases, and 14 bases lay in between.

The chain couples TRBV11-1 to TRBJ2-1; TRBD2 aligns across 10 bases. The CDR3 has 17 residues. The germline CDR1 and CDR2 sequences are SGHAT and FQDESV (reference sequence). J gave up 4 bases and V 7 bases, and 13 bases lay outside the gene matches. The CDR3 protein is CASNPGLAHAPYNEQFF. CDR3 nucleotide sequence: TGTGCCAGCAACCCGGGACTAGCGCACGCCCCTTACAATGAGCAGTTCTTC.

This clonotype was picked up one time. The CDR3 ends on some other residue instead of the conserved phenylalanine or tryptophan, so this is likely a read error. The chain recombines TRBV7-8 with TRBJ2-5; 9 bases match TRBD2. J gave up 3 bases and V 1 base, and 9 bases lay outside the gene matches. The V gene's germline CDR1 is SGHVS and CDR2 FQNEAQ. The CDR3 loop spans 17 amino acids. The chain's CDR3 is CASSLGYAGGVKETQYI. The CDR3 bases are TGTGCCAGCAGCTTAGGGTATGCGGGAGGGGTCAAAGAGACCCAGTACATC.

This clonotype was observed many times. V is TRBV7-9 and J is TRBJ2-1; 8 bases fit TRBD2. Germline V lookup: CDR1 SEHNR, CDR2 FQNEAQ (reference sequence). Trimming removed 4 bases from V and 2 bases from J; junction bases left unmatched: 4. The CDR3 totals 15 residues. This CDR3 is CASSSGGVPYNEQFF. The CDR3 nucleotides read TGTGCCAGCAGCTCGGGAGGGGTTCCCTACAATGAGCAGTTCTTC. The entire variable domain, with the rest obtained from reference TRBV7-9 and TRBJ2-1, is as follows: DTGVSQNPRHKITKRGQNVTFRCDPISEHNRLYWYRQTLGQGPEFLTYFQNEAQLEKSRLLSDRFSAERPKGSFSTLEIQRTEQGDSAMYLCASSSGGVPYNEQFFGPGTRLTVL.

The chain has TRBV6-4 and TRBJ2-7, with D perhaps matching TRBD1 or TRBD2 (9 bases each). The length of the CDR3 is 17 residues. The germline CDR1 and CDR2 sequences are MRHNA and SNTAGT. V lost 11 bases and J lost 3, with 29 bases in between. The CDR3 DNA sequence: TGTGCCGAAAACAGGGGGCACAGGACTAGCGTTGACTACGAGCAGTACTTC. This gives the protein CAENRGHRTSVDYEQYF.

Worth noting for this clonotype: A read error is possible here, since a much larger clone lies one base away. The V and J genes are TRBV3-1 and TRBJ2-7; D unresolved. Germline V CDR1 and CDR2: LGHDT, YNNKEL (reference sequence). This CDR3 spans 13 amino acids. The CDR3, as DNA: TGTGCCAGCAGACGACACAACGGCGGCGAGCACTACTTC. It encodes CASRRHNGGEHYF.

In this sample, this clonotype turned up many times. The chain links TRBV6-1 to TRBJ2-2; 12 nucleotides agree with TRBD1. The CDR3 extends over 16 amino acids. The V gene end was trimmed by 6 bases and the J gene end by 6 bases; junction bases not matched to a gene: 8. The V gene's germline CDR1 is MNHNS and CDR2 SASEGT. CDR3 in DNA: TGTGCCAGCAGAGCCGGGACAGGGGGCGCACCCGGGGAGCTGTTTTTT. Its protein product is CASRAGTGGAPGELFF.

This clonotype was seen at least ten times. The chain has TRBV3-1 and TRBJ2-1; 9 nucleotides align to TRBD2. From germline, CDR1 is LGHDT and CDR2 YNNKEL (reference sequence). Trimming took 0 bases from V and 3 from J; bases not matched to a gene: 6. This CDR3 spans 17 amino acids. The CDR3 loop reads CASSQDGGLAIYNEQFF. The CDR3 bases are TGTGCCAGCAGCCAAGATGGAGGACTAGCGATCTACAATGAGCAGTTCTTC.

This clonotype was recorded many times. The J gene is TRBJ2-2, the V gene TRBV6-2 or TRBV6-3, with 7 bases fitting TRBD2. CDR1 and CDR2 (germline): MNHEY, SVGEGT. There are 16 residues in the CDR3. The V and J ends lost 6 bases and 4 bases, in that order; junction bases with no gene match: 11. CDR3 protein: CASSRREVASTGELFF. The DNA of the CDR3 is TGTGCCAGCAGCCGCCGGGAGGTTGCGTCCACCGGGGAGCTGTTTTTT.

The rearrangement joins TRBV30 to TRBJ2-4, with a weak D call TRBD1 (6 bases). The CDR3 spans 16 residues. V shed 8 bases and J shed 5 bases, with 25 bases lying between them. The germline gives CDR1 GTSNPN, CDR2 SVGIG (reference sequence). CDR3 residues: CAGQDWDMEVENIQYF. Here the CDR3 DNA reads TGTGCCGGCCAGGACTGGGACATGGAGGTAGAAAACATTCAGTACTTC.

This clonotype was seen ten or more times. The genes are TRBV27 and TRBJ2-4, with TRBD2 identical over 13 bases. Trimming at V came to 4 bases and at J to 7 bases, leaving 1 base not matched to a gene. This CDR3 comprises 14 residues. Germline loops: CDR1 MNHEY, CDR2 SMNVEV (reference sequence). The CDR3 sequence is CASSSLAGGNIQYF. Written as DNA, the CDR3 is TGTGCCAGCAGTTCACTAGCGGGAGGGAACATTCAGTACTTC.

A remark on this clonotype: Being one base from a much bigger clone, this may be a read error. The chain carries TRBV20-1 and TRBJ2-7; D gene unclear. Deletions cut 6 bases from V and 3 bases from J, with 12 bases between. The germline V gene has CDR1 DFQATT and CDR2 SNEGSKA (reference sequence). CDR3 length: 12 residues. CDR3 coding DNA: TGCAGTGCCACTTCGACTGGCTACGAGCAGTACTTC. Residues: CSATSTGYEQYF.

At least ten counts were recorded for this clonotype. One end of the junction varies from germline; a read error may be responsible. The chain links TRBV7-2 to TRBJ2-5; 11 nucleotides match TRBD2. CDR1 is SGHTA and CDR2 is FQGNSA in the germline V gene. This CDR3 contains 15 residues. This CDR3 is CASSLAGGNQETQYF. As DNA, the CDR3 is TGTGCCAGCAGCCTAGCGGGAGGCAACCAAGAGACCCAGTACTTC.

At least ten counts were recorded for this clonotype. The chain is built from TRBV7-3 and TRBJ2-1, with D possibly matching TRBD2 (6 bases). V was pared by 5 bases and J by 3 bases, with 14 bases between. The CDR3 runs to 15 residues. Germline loops: CDR1 SGHTA, CDR2 FQGTGA. The CDR3 spells CASSPDGGIYNEQFF. The CDR3 DNA is TGTGCCAGCAGCCCTGACGGCGGGATCTACAATGAGCAGTTCTTC.

This clonotype was counted at least ten times. This chain links TRBV27 with TRBJ2-1, with 7 nucleotides matching TRBD2. With 6 bases clipped from V and 3 bases from J, the junction kept 8 bases outside the gene matches. Germline lookup yields CDR1 MNHEY and CDR2 SMNVEV (reference sequence). The CDR3 covers 15 residues. The CDR3 spells CASSPRGELYNEQFF. The CDR3 nucleotides are TGTGCCAGCAGCCCCCGGGGGGAACTCTACAATGAGCAGTTCTTC.

About this clonotype: A much larger clone is a single base away; this may be a read error. This chain's CDR3 is CASTPAKAGSDMQYF. CDR3 sequence (DNA): TGTGCCAGCACCCCCGCTAAGGCAGGATCTGATATGCAGTATTTT. This chain joins TRBV6-2 or TRBV6-3 and TRBJ2-3; D is unresolved. In germline, CDR1 is MNHEY, CDR2 SVGEGT. The CDR3 runs 15 residues.

This chain links TRBV6-1 with TRBJ2-3, with D perhaps matching TRBD1 or TRBD2 (5 bases each). CDR1 and CDR2 (germline): MNHNS, SASEGT. Trimming stripped 5 bases from V and 0 bases from J, with 12 bases between. The length of the CDR3 is 15 residues. The CDR3 is CASSTLGDSTDTQYF. As DNA, the CDR3 is TGTGCCAGCAGTACTCTGGGGGACAGCACAGATACGCAGTATTTT.

Many counts were recorded for this clonotype. The chain couples TRBV30 to TRBJ2-1, with D possibly matching TRBD1 (6 bases). The CDR3 runs 14 residues. Germline CDR1 GTSNPN, CDR2 SVGIG (reference sequence). The germline V and J ends were trimmed by 0 bases and 8 bases, with 14 bases remaining between them. CDR3 amino acids: CAWSVWNRDHEQFF. CDR3 sequence (DNA): TGTGCCTGGAGTGTCTGGAACAGGGACCATGAGCAGTTCTTC.

This clonotype was counted at least ten times. V gene TRBV28 combines with J gene TRBJ2-1, with TRBD2 matching 10 bases. Germline CDR1 reads MDHEN; CDR2 reads SYDVKM. The CDR3 is made up of 14 amino acids. V was clipped by 6 bases and J by 8 bases; unmatched bases: 7. CDR3 loop: CASRPGLANDEQFF. CDR3 coding DNA: TGTGCCAGCAGACCGGGACTAGCGAACGATGAGCAGTTCTTC.